The present entry profiles one T cell receptor beta chain with its context. Antigen specificity is unknown. The protocol was immunoSEQ multiplex PCR, while the TCRdb copy is restricted to in-frame clones and leaves out a portion. The sample lists over 150,000 clones; roughly 93% were seen once. This sample is drawn from a study of T cell responses to AZD1222 COVID-19 vaccine. Study-wide findings and caveats: Per reports, nearly half of all spike-specific TCRs target regions that are unmutated in variants.

Germline V gives CDR1 MDHEN, CDR2 SYDVKM. The CDR3 extends over 13 amino acids. Deletions cut 3 bases from V and 2 bases from J, with 7 bases between. The clonotype was recovered from an adult who received the MenACWY meningococcal vaccine as a control. The material was peripheral blood, obtained 28 days after the second dose of the MenACWY control vaccine. V gene TRBV28 combines with J gene TRBJ1-2; D uncertain. CDR3 residues: CASSFVTNYGYTF. The CDR3 nucleotides read TGTGCCAGCAGTTTTGTCACCAACTATGGCTACACCTTC.